A single T cell receptor (beta chain) is shown here with its context. What it recognizes is unknown. Germline CDR1 reads SGHVS; CDR2 reads FQNEAQ. With V trimmed by 5 bases and J by 3 bases, 13 bases remained unmatched. This CDR3 comprises 17 residues. These data come from a study of cytomegalovirus exposure and HLA in healthy donors. Study-wide points: Further analysis was carried out later, and it showed several of the most significant clusters appearing linked to common viral pathogens. The study recorded about 160 TCR beta chains that were cytomegalovirus-associated. Reportedly, HLA-A and HLA-B alleles of most subjects were accurately predicted from TCR beta.

Likely unrecorded immune exposures existed in these nominally healthy donors. A multiplex PCR was run with 60 Vbeta primers and 13 Jbeta primers. Clones were sequenced by immunoSEQ multiplex PCR, and TCRdb holds only the in-frame ones, with some missing. Among 90,000 to 120,000 clones listed, under 85% were seen once. This receptor was obtained from a male donor in good health and CMV-seronegative. V and J are TRBV7-8 and TRBJ1-3, with TRBD1 matching 7 bases. The source material was PBMCs. The CDR3 DNA is TGTGCCAGCAGCCACCACCCAGAGGGGGCTTATGGAAACACCATATATTTT. Translation gives CASSHHPEGAYGNTIYF.